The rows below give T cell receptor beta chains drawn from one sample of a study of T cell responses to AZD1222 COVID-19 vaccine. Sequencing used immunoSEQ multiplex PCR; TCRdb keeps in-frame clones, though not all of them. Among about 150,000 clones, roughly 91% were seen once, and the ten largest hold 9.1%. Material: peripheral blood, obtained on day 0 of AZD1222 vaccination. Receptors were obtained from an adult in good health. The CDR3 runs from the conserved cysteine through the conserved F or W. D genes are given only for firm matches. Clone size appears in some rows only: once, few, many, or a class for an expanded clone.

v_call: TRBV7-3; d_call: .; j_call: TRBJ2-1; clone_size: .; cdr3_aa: CASSSPSGEQFF; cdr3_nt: TGTGCCAGCAGCTCGCCTAGTGGTGAGCAGTTCTTC
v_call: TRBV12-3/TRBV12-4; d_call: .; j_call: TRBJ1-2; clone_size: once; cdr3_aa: CASSFGDLGYTF; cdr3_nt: TGTGCCAGCAGTTTCGGGGATTTGGGCTACACCTTC
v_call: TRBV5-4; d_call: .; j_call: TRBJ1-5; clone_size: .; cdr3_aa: CASSLDPSNQPQHF; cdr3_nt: TGTGCCAGCAGCTTGGACCCTAGCAATCAGCCCCAGCATTTT
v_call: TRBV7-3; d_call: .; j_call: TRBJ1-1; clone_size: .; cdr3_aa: CASSLGAAYGNTEAFF; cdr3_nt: TGTGCCAGCAGCCTCGGAGCGGCATATGGGAACACTGAAGCTTTCTTT
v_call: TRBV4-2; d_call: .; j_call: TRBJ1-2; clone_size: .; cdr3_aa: CASSQDRAGGYTF; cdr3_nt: TGTGCCAGCAGCCAAGACAGGGCGGGGGGCTACACCTTC
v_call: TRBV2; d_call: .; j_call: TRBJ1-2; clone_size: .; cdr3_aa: CASSSRRVNYGYTF; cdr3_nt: TGTGCCAGCAGTTCTCGCAGAGTAAACTATGGCTACACCTTC
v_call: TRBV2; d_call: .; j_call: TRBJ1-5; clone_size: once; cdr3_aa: CASRPPGNSNQPQHF; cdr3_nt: TGTGCCAGCAGGCCGCCCGGGAACAGCAATCAGCCCCAGCATTTT
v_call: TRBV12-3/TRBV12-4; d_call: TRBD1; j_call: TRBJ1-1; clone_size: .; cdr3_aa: CASRKQGPSEAFF; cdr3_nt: TGTGCCAGCAGAAAACAGGGGCCGTCTGAAGCTTTCTTT
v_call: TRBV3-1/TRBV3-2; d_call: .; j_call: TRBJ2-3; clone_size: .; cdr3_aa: CASSQYREFDF; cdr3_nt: TGTGCCAGCAGCCAGTACCGGGAGTTCGATTTT
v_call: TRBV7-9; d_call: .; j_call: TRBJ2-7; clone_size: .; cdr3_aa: CASSPPNTQAAEQYF; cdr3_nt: TGTGCCAGCAGCCCACCCAACACACAGGCTGCCGAGCAGTACTTC
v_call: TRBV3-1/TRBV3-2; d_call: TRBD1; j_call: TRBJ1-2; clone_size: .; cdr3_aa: CASSQQGQGSVGYGYTF; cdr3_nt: TGTGCCAGCAGCCAACAGGGACAGGGGAGTGTTGGCTATGGCTACACCTTC
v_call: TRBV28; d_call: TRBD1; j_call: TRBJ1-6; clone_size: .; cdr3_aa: CASSPLGQAVNSPLHF; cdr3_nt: TGTGCCAGCAGCCCCTTAGGACAGGCAGTTAATTCACCCCTCCACTTT
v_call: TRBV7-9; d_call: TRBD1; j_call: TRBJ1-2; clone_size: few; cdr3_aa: CASSLLGQGGGYTF; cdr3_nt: TGTGCCAGCAGCTTACTGGGACAGGGGGGTGGCTACACCTTC
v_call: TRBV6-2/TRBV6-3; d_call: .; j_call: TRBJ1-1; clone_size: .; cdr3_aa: CASSYSVAGEAFF; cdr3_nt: TGTGCCAGCAGTTACTCGGTGGCCGGAGAAGCTTTCTTT
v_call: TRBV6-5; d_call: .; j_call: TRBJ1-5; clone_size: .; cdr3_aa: CASRRVGKGQPQHF; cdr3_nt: TGTGCCAGCAGGAGGGTGGGGAAAGGTCAGCCCCAGCATTTT
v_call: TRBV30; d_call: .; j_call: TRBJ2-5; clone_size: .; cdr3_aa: CAWSEGLRETQYF; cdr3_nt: TGTGCCTGGAGTGAGGGGCTCCGAGAGACCCAGTACTTC
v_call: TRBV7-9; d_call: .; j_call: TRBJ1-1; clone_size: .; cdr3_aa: CASSLAYGGEMNTEAFF; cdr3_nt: TGTGCCAGCAGCTTAGCGTATGGGGGAGAAATGAACACTGAAGCTTTCTTT
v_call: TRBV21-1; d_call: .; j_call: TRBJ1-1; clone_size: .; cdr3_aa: CASSPVLGGTEAFF; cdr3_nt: TGTGCCAGCAGTCCCGTGTTGGGGGGCACTGAAGCTTTCTTT
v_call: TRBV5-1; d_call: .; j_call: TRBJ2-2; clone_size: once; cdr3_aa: CASSLGQYAAGELFF; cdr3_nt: TGCGCCAGCAGCTTGGGACAGTATGCGGCCGGGGAGCTGTTTTTT
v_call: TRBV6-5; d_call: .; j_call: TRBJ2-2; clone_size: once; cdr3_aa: CASRATTGELFF; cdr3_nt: TGTGCCAGCAGGGCAACTACCGGGGAGCTGTTTTTT
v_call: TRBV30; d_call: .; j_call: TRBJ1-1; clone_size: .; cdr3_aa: CAWNDGNTEAFF; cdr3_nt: TGTGCCTGGAATGACGGGAACACTGAAGCTTTCTTT
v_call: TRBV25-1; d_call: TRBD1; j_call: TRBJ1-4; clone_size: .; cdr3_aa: CASSEITAGTEYNEKLFF; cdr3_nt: TGTGCCAGCAGTGAGATAACCGCCGGGACAGAATATAATGAAAAACTGTTTTTT
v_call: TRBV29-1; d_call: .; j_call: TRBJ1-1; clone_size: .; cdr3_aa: CSATDGLNTEAFF; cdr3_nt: TGCAGCGCCACGGACGGCTTGAACACTGAAGCTTTCTTT
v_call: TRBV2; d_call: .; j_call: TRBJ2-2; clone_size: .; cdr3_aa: CASSQPYTGELFF; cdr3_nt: TGTGCCAGCAGTCAACCCTACACCGGGGAGCTGTTTTTT
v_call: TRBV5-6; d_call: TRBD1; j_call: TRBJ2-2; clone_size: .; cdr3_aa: CASSFGPGGPARGAGELFF; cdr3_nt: TGTGCCAGCAGCTTTGGACCAGGGGGTCCGGCTCGGGGAGCCGGGGAGCTGTTTTTT
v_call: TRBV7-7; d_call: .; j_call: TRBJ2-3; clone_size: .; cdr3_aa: CASSLGGVGTDTQYF; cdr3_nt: TGTGCTAGCAGCTTAGGAGGGGTCGGCACAGATACGCAGTATTTT
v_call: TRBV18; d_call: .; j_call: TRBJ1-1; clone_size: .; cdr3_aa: CASSVLEGENTEAFF; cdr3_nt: TGTGCCAGCTCCGTTTTGGAGGGGGAGAACACTGAAGCTTTCTTT
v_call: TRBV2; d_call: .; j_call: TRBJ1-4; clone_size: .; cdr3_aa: CASSEFREALGEKLFF; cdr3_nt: TGTGCCAGCAGTGAATTTAGGGAGGCGCTAGGTGAAAAACTGTTTTTT
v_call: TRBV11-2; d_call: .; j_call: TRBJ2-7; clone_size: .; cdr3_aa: CASSLAAGWGPTYEQYF; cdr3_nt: TGTGCCAGCAGCTTAGCAGCTGGATGGGGGCCTACCTACGAGCAGTACTTC
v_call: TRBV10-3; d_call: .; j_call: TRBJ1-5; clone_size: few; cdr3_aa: CAISESRLSQPQHF; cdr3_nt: TGTGCCATCAGTGAGTCAAGGTTAAGCCAGCCCCAGCATTTT
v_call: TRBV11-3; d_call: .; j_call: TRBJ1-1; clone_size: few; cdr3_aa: CASSPRIPGGTEAFF; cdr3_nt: TGTGCCAGCAGCCCAAGGATCCCTGGGGGCACTGAAGCTTTCTTT
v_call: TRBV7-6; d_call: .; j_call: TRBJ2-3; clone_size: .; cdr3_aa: CASSLADTQYF; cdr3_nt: TGTGCCAGCAGCTTGGCAGATACGCAGTATTTT
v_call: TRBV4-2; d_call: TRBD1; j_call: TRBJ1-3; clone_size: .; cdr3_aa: CASSQGVGTVVDF; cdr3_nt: TGTGCCAGCAGCCAAGGGGTCGGGACAGTCGTGGATTTT
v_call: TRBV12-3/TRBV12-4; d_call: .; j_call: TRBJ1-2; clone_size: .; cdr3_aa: CASSLAAGRATF; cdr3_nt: TGTGCCAGCAGTTTAGCGGCAGGGCGGGCCACCTTC
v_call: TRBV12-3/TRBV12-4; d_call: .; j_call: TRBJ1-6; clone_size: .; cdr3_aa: CASNDGHNSPLHF; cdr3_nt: TGTGCCAGCAACGACGGGCATAATTCACCCCTCCACTTT
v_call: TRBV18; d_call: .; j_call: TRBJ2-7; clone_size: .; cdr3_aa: CASSPDGQSYEQYF; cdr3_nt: TGTGCCAGCTCACCAGACGGACAGTCCTACGAGCAGTACTTC
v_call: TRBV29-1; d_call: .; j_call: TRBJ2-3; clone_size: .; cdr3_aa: CSAPGGGRQADTQYF; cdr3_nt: TGCAGCGCCCCAGGAGGGGGGCGGCAAGCGGATACGCAGTATTTT
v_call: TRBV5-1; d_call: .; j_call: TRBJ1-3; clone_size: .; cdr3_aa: CASSLGGLATFSGNTIYF; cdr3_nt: TGCGCCAGCAGCTTGGGGGGGCTGGCCACCTTTTCTGGAAACACCATATATTTT
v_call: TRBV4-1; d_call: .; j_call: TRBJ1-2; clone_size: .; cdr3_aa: CASSPPWTAWGYTF; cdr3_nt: TGCGCCAGCAGCCCCCCGTGGACGGCTTGGGGCTACACCTTC
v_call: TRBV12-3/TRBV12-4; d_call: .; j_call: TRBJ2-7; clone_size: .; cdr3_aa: CASSLGVSEQYF; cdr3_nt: TGTGCCAGCAGTTTAGGGGTGTCCGAGCAGTACTTC
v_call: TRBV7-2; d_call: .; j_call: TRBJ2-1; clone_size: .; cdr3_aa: CASSLGGVKGEQFF; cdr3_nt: TGTGCCAGCAGCTTAGGGGGGGTCAAGGGTGAGCAGTTCTTC
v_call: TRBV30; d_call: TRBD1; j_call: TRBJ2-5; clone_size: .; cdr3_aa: CAWRGQGYAIQYF; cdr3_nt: TGTGCCTGGAGAGGACAGGGGTATGCGATCCAGTACTTC
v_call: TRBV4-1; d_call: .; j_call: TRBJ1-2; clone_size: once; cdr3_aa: CASSQEGAGAYGYTF; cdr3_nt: TGCGCCAGCAGCCAAGAGGGCGCGGGGGCCTATGGCTACACCTTC
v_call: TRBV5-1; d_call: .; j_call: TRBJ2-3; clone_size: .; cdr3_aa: CASSSVRTDTQYF; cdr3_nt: TGCGCCAGCAGCTCGGTGCGAACAGATACGCAGTATTTT
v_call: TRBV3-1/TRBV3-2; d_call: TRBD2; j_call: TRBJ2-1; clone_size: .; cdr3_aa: CASSSKGTSFGNEQFF; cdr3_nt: TGTGCCAGCAGCTCAAAAGGGACTAGCTTCGGCAATGAGCAGTTCTTC